This T cell receptor beta chain was sequenced for a study of T cells in Graves' hyperthyroidism and ophthalmopathy. Based on clinical symptoms, serum thyroxine and TRAb, thyroid ultrasound and orbital computed tomography, diagnoses were reached. Findings and limits, study-wide: Most thyroid clonotypes with frequency above 0.001 were detected in blood. The model made its ophthalmopathy prediction, and onset followed a median about 6.8 months later.

Using RNA transcripts as the source, TCR beta CDR3 regions were amplified. Carried out on the TCR CDR3, a first-round RT-PCR used the HTBI primer set. TCRdb recomputed calls from the multiplex PCR reads with MiXCR, one row per CDR3 protein. The data contain 300,000 to 500,000 distinct CDR3 sequences, about an eighth of them singletons. In this sample, this clonotype turned up a few times. What it recognizes is unknown. CDR3 length: 15 amino acids. Trimming stripped 2 bases from V and 0 bases from J, with 11 bases between. The clonotype originates from a man aged 50 to 59 with Graves' ophthalmopathy. The sequenced sample was blood. The chain carries TRBV12-3 or TRBV12-4 and TRBJ2-7; no clear D. The CDR3 DNA reads TGTGCCAGCAGTTTAAGACACTCAAGCTCCTACGAGCAGTACTTC. Its translation: CASSLRHSSSYEQYF.